Sequencing of this T cell receptor beta chain was carried out in a study of blood T cell repertoires in COVID-19 (dated by TCRdb to about 2020). Context from the whole study: The collaborator samples originated in the United States, Italy and Spain and spanned the acute and convalescent phases of COVID-19. Where available, HLA class I and class II types were taken from metadata supplied by the sample provider and were not determined by assay-based typing. The dataset comprised deeply sampled blood TCRbeta repertoires from subjects exposed to, actively infected with, or recovered from COVID-19. The samples were drawn from two sources: the first 160 participants of the ongoing ImmuneRACE study, and over 950 subjects contributed by 6 global collaborators. The prospective study material was composed of cDNA or gDNA derived from T cells, B-cell-depleted T cells, or PBMCs. A freely available public database, intended as a resource for researchers studying the immune response to SARS-CoV-2, is where the repertoires were released. Sample metadata almost always included a de-identified subject ID, COVID-19 status, age in years and sex. Study-wide conclusions, independent of this receptor: The amount of clinical and demographic metadata varied by source and participant and was provided uncurated.

The collaborating institutions used their own protocols to collect whole blood in K2EDTA tubes. For TCRbeta analysis, collaborators shipped samples as frozen whole blood, isolated PBMCs, or DNA extracted from either of those sample types. This clone was seen just once. The antigen this receptor binds is unknown. The input lacks base qualities; no much larger clone sits a single base away. The CDR3 has 14 amino acids, counting the end cysteine and phenylalanine. Solely the CDR3 DNA is kept, with 42 bases framed from the first base. The junction shows trimming of 0 bases on V and 7 bases on J, plus 9 bases between the germline ends. CDR1 and CDR2 (KGHDR, SFDVKD) derive from the germline V gene. The immunoSEQ Assay, a bias-controlled multiplex PCR, was used to amplify TCRbeta CDR3 regions from genomic DNA. As for the original processing: The number of nucleated cells in each sample was estimated from the amplification of reference gene primers within the assay. Sequence reads were collapsed and filtered to measure the absolute abundance of every unique TCRbeta CDR3 rearrangement. For each sample, productive Simpson clonality was calculated as the square root of Simpson's diversity index across productive rearrangements. TCRdb carries this immuneACCESS record with in-frame sequences only. Its versions omit some clonotypes, under half of them owing to an unresolved V gene in the studies checked, with the rest unexplained. D and trimming come from the DNA, and the V and J calls and clone size come from that table. The sample yields over 90,000 clones; 89% were counted once. Roughly 18% of the sample is in the top ten clones.

The sequence was collected from a woman of 80 years or more in a cohort sampled during active COVID-19. The sample comprised peripheral blood. The chain links TRBV24-1 with TRBJ2-1; the D gene is perhaps TRBD1, on 6 matching bases. The sequenced DNA: TGTGCCACCAGTGATTTGTACAGGGCGAATGAGCAGTTCTTC. Its translation is CATSDLYRANEQFF.